The 30 T cell receptor beta chains reported below all come from one sample, sequenced in a study of early T cells in non-severe SARS-CoV-2 infection. TCRdb independently ran MiXCR on the 5' RACE reads; one entry per CDR3 protein. The repertoire holds under 45,000 distinct CDR3 sequences, with about 8% as singletons. The input for sequencing was whole blood, taken at baseline. All receptors come from an adult who was a healthcare worker with PCR-confirmed SARS-CoV-2 infection or an uninfected control (not recorded which).

This clonotype came up a few times. J is TRBJ2-2 and V is TRBV7-9; 7 positions agree with TRBD2. V trimming: 5 bases; J trimming: 4 bases; junction bases outside the gene matches: 7. CDR3 length equals 15 residues. Germline V lookup: CDR1 SEHNR, CDR2 FQNEAQ (reference sequence). This chain's CDR3 is CASSPGGIGTGELFF. DNA for the CDR3: TGTGCCAGCAGCCCCGGGGGGATCGGCACCGGGGAGCTGTTTTTT.

This clonotype has ten or more counts. For the CDR3, the DNA is TGCGCCAGCAGTCGCGACCGCGTGCTAGGATCACCCCTCCACTTT. Its translation is CASSRDRVLGSPLHF. The gene calls are TRBV4-3 and TRBJ1-6; no clear D. The V end lost 6 bases, the J end lost 10 bases, and 19 bases lay between the germline ends. Germline V CDR1 and CDR2: LGHNA, YSLEER. CDR3 size: 15 residues.

This clonotype showed up just a few times. The rearrangement uses TRBV6-6 and TRBJ2-1; D call uncertain. Germline V CDR1 and CDR2: MNHNY, SVGAGI (reference sequence). CDR3 length equals 12 residues. The V gene lost 2 bases and the J gene lost 7 bases, with 6 bases spanning the gap. DNA of the CDR3: TGTGCCAGCAGTTACCTAGGAAATGAGCAGTTCTTC. Protein product: CASSYLGNEQFF.

The chain is built from TRBV4-1 and TRBJ2-2; TRBD2 agrees at 10 bases. Trimming took 4 bases from V and 7 from J; bases not matched to a gene: 9. CDR1 is MGHRA and CDR2 is YSYEKL in the germline V gene. This CDR3 spans 16 amino acids. As DNA, the CDR3 is TGCGCCAGCAGCCTCCAAGGACTAGCGGCTGGCGGGGAGCTGTTTTTT. It codes for CASSLQGLAAGGELFF.

Only a few counts were recorded for this clonotype. The chain is built from TRBV20-1 and TRBJ2-3; TRBD1 matches at 7 bases. The CDR3 covers 12 residues. Germline CDR1 is DFQATT and CDR2 is SNEGSKA (reference sequence). The V gene end was trimmed by 7 bases and the J gene end by 3 bases; junction bases not matched to a gene: 4. The CDR3 nucleotides are TGCAGTGGGAACAGGGGAACAGATACGCAGTATTTT. Encoded protein: CSGNRGTDTQYF.

This clonotype was detected ten times or more. This chain links TRBV11-3 with TRBJ2-1; tentatively, D is TRBD1 (5 bases). The CDR3 is made up of 14 amino acids. V was cut by 5 bases and J by 8 bases, with 16 bases left in between. Germline-derived CDR1 and CDR2 are SGHNT and YENEEA. CDR3 sequence reads: CASSRGHTRDEQFF. The CDR3 DNA follows: TGTGCCAGCAGCAGGGGCCACACAAGGGATGAGCAGTTCTTC.

This clonotype was seen a few times. The rearrangement uses TRBV4-1 and TRBJ2-7, with D possibly matching TRBD1 (6 bases). The CDR3 length is 15 residues. With 2 bases removed from V and 5 bases from J, the gap between germline ends came to 16 bases. CDR1 and CDR2 (germline): MGHRA, YSYEKL. CDR3 sequence: CASSQQGLSFHEQYF. CDR3 in DNA: TGCGCCAGCAGCCAACAGGGGCTCTCTTTCCACGAGCAGTACTTC.

This clonotype was detected a few times. The chain uses TRBV7-9 and TRBJ1-2, with a weak D call TRBD1 (6 bases). CDR1 and CDR2 (germline): SEHNR, FQNEAQ (reference sequence). V dropped 6 bases and J dropped 2 bases, with 16 bases sitting between them. This CDR3 region has 15 residues. The CDR3 coding sequence is TGTGCCAGCAGTCCTCCCGCAGGGGCAAACTATGGCTACACCTTC. This codes for CASSPPAGANYGYTF.

The sample holds many counts of this clonotype. CDR3 sequence: CSAGQGITEAFF. In nucleotides, the CDR3 is TGCAGTGCTGGACAGGGAATAACTGAAGCTTTCTTT. The chain joins TRBV20-1 to TRBJ1-1; TRBD1 aligns across 8 bases. The germline gives CDR1 DFQATT, CDR2 SNEGSKA (reference sequence). V gave up 5 bases and J gave up 5 bases; unmatched junction bases: 4. The CDR3 covers 12 residues.

The chain uses TRBV5-1 and TRBJ2-7, with D possibly being TRBD1 or TRBD2 (5 bases each). CDR3 size: 13 residues. Germline lookup yields CDR1 SGHRS and CDR2 YFSETQ. V lost 0 bases, J lost 6 bases, and 10 bases lay in between. CDR3 region: CASSLGIGTEQYF. In DNA form, the CDR3 reads TGCGCCAGCAGCTTGGGTATCGGGACCGAGCAGTACTTC.

This clonotype came up a few times. V gene TRBV6-1 combines with J gene TRBJ1-6; D call uncertain. This CDR3 region has 15 residues. In germline, CDR1 is MNHNS, CDR2 SASEGT. V was trimmed by 1 base and J by 10 bases, leaving 14 bases between them. The CDR3 loop is CASSEVRTASSPLHF. As DNA, the CDR3 is TGTGCCAGCAGTGAAGTCAGGACGGCTAGCTCACCCCTCCACTTT.

This clonotype was detected ten times or more. This chain connects TRBV6-5 to TRBJ1-1; 10 bases align to TRBD1. This CDR3 comprises 16 residues. The germline V gene encodes CDR1 MNHEY and CDR2 SVGAGI. V shed 9 bases, J shed 0 bases, and the junction held 10 bases outside the gene matches. CDR3 nucleotide sequence: TGTGCCAGTTCGGGACAGGGGATAAGTATGAACACTGAAGCTTTCTTT. It codes for CASSGQGISMNTEAFF.

This clonotype was picked up many times. The rearrangement joins TRBV12-3 or TRBV12-4 to TRBJ1-4, with D possibly being TRBD1 (5 bases). Trimming stripped 0 bases from V and 5 bases from J, with 16 bases between. The CDR3 runs to 17 residues. The CDR3 DNA sequence: TGTGCCAGCAGTTTAGCGAGTGGCAGGGCGCCCAATGAAAAACTGTTTTTT. Its protein is CASSLASGRAPNEKLFF.

This clonotype showed up just a few times. The J gene is TRBJ2-1, the V gene TRBV20-1; D gene unclear. Per germline, CDR1 DFQATT and CDR2 SNEGSKA (reference sequence). V was trimmed by 0 bases and J by 2 bases, leaving 14 bases between them. There are 16 residues in the CDR3. CDR3 protein: CSARDTSYTPYNEQFF. The DNA for the CDR3 is TGCAGTGCTAGAGATACATCATACACCCCCTACAATGAGCAGTTCTTC.

This clonotype has only a few counts. V usage is TRBV4-1 and J usage is TRBJ2-1; 9 bases are shared with TRBD2. V shed 2 bases, J shed 9 bases, and the junction held 11 bases outside the gene matches. Germline CDR1 MGHRA, CDR2 YSYEKL. The CDR3 is 16 amino acids. The CDR3 coding sequence is TGCGCCAGCAGCCAATACCCTAGCGGGGCCGGGGCTGAGCAGTTCTTC. Translating gives CASSQYPSGAGAEQFF.

The V call is TRBV19, the J call TRBJ1-2; 7 bases line up with TRBD1. Trimming at V came to 4 bases and at J to 4 bases, leaving 9 bases not matched to a gene. This CDR3 has 15 amino acids. Germline CDR1 and CDR2: LNHDA and SQIVND (reference sequence). The CDR3 DNA reads as TGTGCCAGTAGTACTACGACAGGGAACGGCTATGGCTACACCTTC. Translating it yields CASSTTTGNGYGYTF. Looking up the rest from reference TRBV19 and TRBJ1-2 gives the full variable domain: DGGITQSPKYLFRKEGQNVTLSCEQNLNHDAMYWYRQDPGQGLRLIYYSQIVNDFQKGDIAEGYSVSREKKESFPLTVTSAQKNPTAFYLCASSTTTGNGYGYTFGSGTRLTVV.

The chain links TRBV29-1 to TRBJ2-7; possibly TRBD1 for D (6 bases). Per the germline V gene, CDR1 is SQVTM and CDR2 is ANQGSEA. V was cut by 1 base and J by 0 bases, with 7 bases left in between. The CDR3 runs 13 residues. CDR3 loop: CSVEGTDSYEQYF. In DNA, the CDR3 is TGCAGCGTTGAAGGGACAGACTCCTACGAGCAGTACTTC.

The chain uses TRBV6-5 and TRBJ1-2; TRBD1 is a possible D gene (5 bases). Trimming removed 5 bases at V and 4 bases at J, with 14 bases between. The CDR3 consists of 14 residues. CDR1 is MNHEY and CDR2 is SVGAGI in the germline V gene. The DNA for the CDR3 is TGTGCCAGCAGTCCCGGGAGTAGGGGCTATGGCTACACCTTC. It specifies CASSPGSRGYGYTF.

This clonotype has at least ten counts. This chain links TRBV5-3 with TRBJ2-1; unclear D gene. TRBV5-3 has ORF status, its function being uncertain. Between the trimmed V and J ends, which lost 2 bases and 10 bases, there was a span of 7 bases. CDR3 length equals 11 residues. CDR3 nucleotides: TGTGCCAGAAGCTTTAGATGGGAGCAGTTCTTC. Translating it yields CARSFRWEQFF.

This clonotype was observed a few times. The rearrangement links TRBV19 to TRBJ1-1; D uncertain. CDR1 and CDR2 (germline): LNHDA, SQIVND (reference sequence). The CDR3 sequence is 11 residues long. The V gene lost 7 bases and the J gene lost 4 bases, with 7 bases spanning the gap. The CDR3 DNA follows: TGTGCCAGTACCCTCCTCACTGAAGCTTTCTTT. Translation: CASTLLTEAFF.

Many counts were recorded for this clonotype. This rearrangement joins TRBV6-5 to TRBJ2-7; 10 nucleotides align to TRBD1. CDR3 length equals 14 residues. Germline-derived CDR1 and CDR2 are MNHEY and SVGAGI. V trimming: 8 bases; J trimming: 3 bases; junction bases outside the gene matches: 7. The CDR3 DNA is TGTGCCAGCGGGGAGAGGGACAGGGGCTACGAGCAGTACTTC. Translation gives CASGERDRGYEQYF.

This clonotype was seen a few times. CDR3 in amino acids: CASSFRGFESKTQYF. The DNA for the CDR3 is TGTGCCAGCAGTTTCCGGGGTTTTGAGTCAAAGACCCAGTACTTC. The chain carries TRBV28 and TRBJ2-5; possibly TRBD2 for D (5 bases). This CDR3 comprises 15 residues. Germline lookup yields CDR1 MDHEN and CDR2 SYDVKM. Trimming removed 3 bases from V and 6 bases from J, with 17 bases in between. Supplemented by reference TRBV28 and TRBJ2-5, the full variable domain reads DVKVTQSSRYLVKRTGEKVFLECVQDMDHENMFWYRQDPGLGLRLIYFSYDVKMKEKGDIPEGYSVSREKKERFSLILESASTNQTSMYLCASSFRGFESKTQYFGPGTRLLVL.

This clonotype was recorded at least ten times. The chain couples TRBV7-9 to TRBJ2-1; D gene unclear. V was pared by 2 bases and J by 5 bases, with 10 bases between. Germline V lookup: CDR1 SEHNR, CDR2 FQNEAQ (reference sequence). The CDR3 is 14 amino acids. The CDR3 nucleotides are TGTGCCAGCAGCTTAACAGCAGTTAACAATGAGCAGTTCTTC. Residues: CASSLTAVNNEQFF. Filled out from reference TRBV7-9 and TRBJ2-1, the complete variable domain reads DTGVSQNPRHKITKRGQNVTFRCDPISEHNRLYWYRQTLGQGPEFLTYFQNEAQLEKSRLLSDRFSAERPKGSFSTLEIQRTEQGDSAMYLCASSLTAVNNEQFFGPGTRLTVL.

The chain links TRBV12-3 or TRBV12-4 to TRBJ2-2; TRBD1 might be the D (6 bases). The CDR3 sequence is 14 residues long. V was trimmed by 3 bases and J by 5 bases, leaving 10 bases between them. For the CDR3, the DNA is TGTGCCAGCAGTTTCAGGGGCCTGACCGGGGAGCTGTTTTTT. It specifies CASSFRGLTGELFF.

This clonotype came up once. The chain joins TRBV29-1 to TRBJ1-1, with a tentative D call TRBD1 (6 bases). CDR3 length equals 14 residues. Trimming removed 1 base from V and 2 bases from J, with 11 bases in between. The germline V gene has CDR1 SQVTM and CDR2 ANQGSEA. The CDR3 region has the DNA TGCAGCGTTGAAGGGCCGGGACACAACACTGAAGCTTTCTTT. This translates into CSVEGPGHNTEAFF.

J is TRBJ2-3 and V is TRBV10-1, with D unresolved. This CDR3 comprises 12 residues. Germline loops: CDR1 WNHNN, CDR2 SYGVQD (reference sequence). V gave up 5 bases and J gave up 0 bases, with 3 bases separating them. The chain's CDR3 is CASSFSTDTQYF. For the CDR3, the DNA is TGCGCCAGCAGTTTTAGCACAGATACGCAGTATTTT.

In this sample, this clonotype turned up a few times. The V and J genes are TRBV10-1 and TRBJ2-2, with TRBD2 matching over 8 bases. V trimming: 3 bases; J trimming: 4 bases; junction bases outside the gene matches: 10. The germline CDR1 and CDR2 sequences are WNHNN and SYGVQD (reference sequence). This CDR3 region has 17 residues. CDR3 DNA: TGCGCCAGCAGTGATGGCCGGGAGGGTATTGGCACCGGGGAGCTGTTTTTT. Its protein is CASSDGREGIGTGELFF.

This clonotype was picked up a small number of times. The J gene is TRBJ2-4, the V gene TRBV5-4, with D maybe TRBD1 (5 bases). The CDR3 runs 15 residues. Per the germline V gene, CDR1 is SGHNT and CDR2 is YYREEE (reference sequence). V lost 4 bases to trimming and J lost 7 bases, with 18 bases between them. The CDR3 sequence: CASSPPGSKGNIQYF. CDR3 bases: TGTGCCAGCAGCCCCCCCGGTTCGAAGGGGAACATTCAGTACTTC. Complete variable domain (other parts from reference TRBV5-4 and TRBJ2-4): ETGVTQSPTHLIKTRGQQVTLRCSSQSGHNTVSWYQQALGQGPQFIFQYYREEENGRGNFPPRFSGLQFPNYSSELNVNALELDDSALYLCASSPPGSKGNIQYFGAGTRLSVL.

This clonotype has only a few counts. The chain couples TRBV29-1 to TRBJ1-1; D is ambiguous. This CDR3 region has 12 residues. The V gene's germline CDR1 is SQVTM and CDR2 ANQGSEA. Trimming left V 5 bases short and J 1 base short, with 8 bases between. CDR3 protein: CSVYSWNTEAFF. CDR3 bases: TGCAGCGTTTACAGTTGGAACACTGAAGCTTTCTTT.

The chain combines TRBV28 with TRBJ1-1; D ambiguous. The ends were cut back, 6 bases at V and 0 bases at J, with 8 bases in the middle. Germline V gene sequence: CDR1 MDHEN, CDR2 SYDVKM. CDR3 size: 13 residues. The CDR3 DNA reads TGTGCCAGCAGCACGACGGTGAACACTGAAGCTTTCTTT. Translated, it gives CASSTTVNTEAFF.